A selection of T cell receptor beta chains follows, all from one sample in a study of cytomegalovirus exposure and HLA in healthy donors. Some clones are missing from TCRdb's copy, which holds only in-frame ones; the method was immunoSEQ multiplex PCR. The sample contains about 110,000 clones, over 65% of which appear only once. The sample taken for sequencing was PBMCs. These TCRs come from a man aged 25-45 years in good health and CMV-seropositive. CDR3s include the opening cysteine and the closing phenylalanine or tryptophan. D genes are given only for firm matches. Clone size is given for some rows only: seen once, a few or many times, or a class if the clone is expanded.

abundance: .; j_gene: TRBJ1-4; v_gene: TRBV18; d_gene: TRBD1; CDR3aa: CASSPLGQVPNEKLFF
abundance: .; j_gene: TRBJ1-5; v_gene: TRBV6-6; d_gene: .; CDR3aa: CASRTGLYSNQPQHF
abundance: .; j_gene: TRBJ2-3; v_gene: TRBV5-1; d_gene: TRBD2; CDR3aa: CASSLGLAEGDTQYF
abundance: once; j_gene: TRBJ2-1; v_gene: TRBV7-8; d_gene: TRBD1; CDR3aa: CASSLGQGYYNEQFF
abundance: .; j_gene: TRBJ2-5; v_gene: TRBV2; d_gene: .; CDR3aa: CASRQETQYF
abundance: .; j_gene: TRBJ1-5; v_gene: TRBV9; d_gene: TRBD1; CDR3aa: CASSVGTGTGGQPQHF
abundance: .; j_gene: TRBJ1-2; v_gene: TRBV15; d_gene: .; CDR3aa: CATSRGHRDYGYTF
abundance: .; j_gene: TRBJ2-7; v_gene: TRBV5-1; d_gene: TRBD1; CDR3aa: CASSPPTGFSYEQYF
abundance: few; j_gene: TRBJ1-4; v_gene: TRBV30; d_gene: TRBD1; CDR3aa: CAWSAGTGDEKLFF
abundance: .; j_gene: TRBJ1-2; v_gene: TRBV5-4; d_gene: TRBD1; CDR3aa: CASSLLGTGVKGYTF
abundance: .; j_gene: TRBJ2-3; v_gene: TRBV2; d_gene: TRBD2; CDR3aa: CASSDEGGSTDTQYF
abundance: .; j_gene: TRBJ2-2; v_gene: TRBV7-9; d_gene: TRBD1; CDR3aa: CASSNLDRETGELFF
abundance: .; j_gene: TRBJ2-7; v_gene: TRBV6-5; d_gene: .; CDR3aa: CASSYSRGAYEQYF
abundance: .; j_gene: TRBJ2-3; v_gene: TRBV4-3; d_gene: TRBD2; CDR3aa: CASSQEVAGGPGDTQYF
abundance: .; j_gene: TRBJ2-5; v_gene: TRBV5-1; d_gene: TRBD2; CDR3aa: CASSPGLEETQYF
abundance: .; j_gene: TRBJ1-2; v_gene: TRBV14; d_gene: .; CDR3aa: CASSQLDRGRDGYTF
abundance: .; j_gene: TRBJ2-1; v_gene: TRBV7-6; d_gene: TRBD2; CDR3aa: CASSLESSGGRNEQFF
abundance: .; j_gene: TRBJ1-2; v_gene: TRBV27; d_gene: .; CDR3aa: CASGRTGVNGYTF
abundance: .; j_gene: TRBJ2-3; v_gene: TRBV5-1; d_gene: TRBD2; CDR3aa: CASSWGLAGTDTQYF
abundance: .; j_gene: TRBJ1-6; v_gene: TRBV19; d_gene: .; CDR3aa: CASRTGTQNSPLHF
abundance: .; j_gene: TRBJ2-6; v_gene: TRBV9; d_gene: .; CDR3aa: CASSVRGSGANVLTF
abundance: .; j_gene: TRBJ1-6; v_gene: TRBV6-5; d_gene: TRBD1; CDR3aa: CASSEGQGGSSPLHF
abundance: .; j_gene: TRBJ2-4; v_gene: TRBV4-1; d_gene: .; CDR3aa: CASSQGPDIQYF
abundance: .; j_gene: TRBJ1-1; v_gene: TRBV6-5; d_gene: .; CDR3aa: CASTAPGMNTEAFF
abundance: few; j_gene: TRBJ1-2; v_gene: TRBV7-9; d_gene: .; CDR3aa: CASTTGMAGSYGYTF
abundance: .; j_gene: TRBJ2-7; v_gene: TRBV18; d_gene: .; CDR3aa: CASSRGTLTGGEQYF
abundance: .; j_gene: TRBJ2-4; v_gene: TRBV28; d_gene: .; CDR3aa: CASTAPRGIQYF
abundance: .; j_gene: TRBJ1-2; v_gene: TRBV6-5; d_gene: .; CDR3aa: CASSYHGGYGYTF
abundance: .; j_gene: TRBJ1-2; v_gene: TRBV5-1; d_gene: TRBD1; CDR3aa: CASSSLHSDREGYGYTF
abundance: .; j_gene: TRBJ2-5; v_gene: TRBV5-6; d_gene: TRBD2; CDR3aa: CASCTSGGGYQETQYF
abundance: .; j_gene: TRBJ1-5; v_gene: TRBV12-2; d_gene: .; CDR3aa: CASRWGSRQGSRQPQHF
abundance: .; j_gene: TRBJ1-5; v_gene: TRBV5-3; d_gene: .; CDR3aa: CARSLDRDGYQPQHF
abundance: once; j_gene: TRBJ2-1; v_gene: TRBV11-3; d_gene: .; CDR3aa: CASSTRSGGLVNEQFF
abundance: .; j_gene: TRBJ1-2; v_gene: TRBV19; d_gene: .; CDR3aa: CASSLTDDYGYTF
abundance: .; j_gene: TRBJ1-2; v_gene: TRBV9; d_gene: TRBD1; CDR3aa: CASSGGAGQGFFYGYTF
abundance: .; j_gene: TRBJ2-4; v_gene: TRBV9; d_gene: TRBD2; CDR3aa: CASSPSGGWAKNIQYF
abundance: .; j_gene: TRBJ2-3; v_gene: TRBV5-4; d_gene: .; CDR3aa: CASSPSTGSTDTQYF
abundance: .; j_gene: TRBJ2-7; v_gene: TRBV7-2; d_gene: TRBD2; CDR3aa: CASSLGGLYEQYF
abundance: .; j_gene: TRBJ1-2; v_gene: TRBV5-5; d_gene: .; CDR3aa: CASSLAGNGNYGYTF
abundance: few; j_gene: TRBJ2-1; v_gene: TRBV4-3; d_gene: TRBD2; CDR3aa: CASSQEGGLGAGNEQFF
abundance: .; j_gene: TRBJ2-7; v_gene: TRBV7-9; d_gene: .; CDR3aa: CASTADGRGYEQYF
abundance: .; j_gene: TRBJ2-3; v_gene: TRBV27; d_gene: TRBD2; CDR3aa: CASSPDWRGALTDTQYF
abundance: .; j_gene: TRBJ2-7; v_gene: TRBV6-5; d_gene: TRBD1; CDR3aa: CASSRQGHEQYF
abundance: .; j_gene: TRBJ1-2; v_gene: TRBV18; d_gene: .; CDR3aa: CASSLNSNYGYTF
abundance: .; j_gene: TRBJ2-3; v_gene: TRBV30; d_gene: .; CDR3aa: CAWSVLDTQYF
abundance: once; j_gene: TRBJ2-7; v_gene: TRBV30; d_gene: .; CDR3aa: CAWSVRQMDASEQYF
abundance: .; j_gene: .; v_gene: TRBV10-3; d_gene: TRBD2; CDR3aa: CAISESTGTSGGYYEQYF
abundance: .; j_gene: TRBJ1-5; v_gene: TRBV19; d_gene: .; CDR3aa: CASAYSNQPQHF
abundance: .; j_gene: TRBJ2-5; v_gene: TRBV11-2; d_gene: TRBD1; CDR3aa: CASSLTGEWETQYF
abundance: .; j_gene: TRBJ1-2; v_gene: TRBV28; d_gene: TRBD1; CDR3aa: CASSRSTGGEGYTF
abundance: once; j_gene: TRBJ2-7; v_gene: TRBV9; d_gene: .; CDR3aa: CASSVGGQSFTYEQYF
abundance: .; j_gene: TRBJ1-2; v_gene: TRBV7-9; d_gene: .; CDR3aa: CASSLDVEGFLGYTF
abundance: .; j_gene: TRBJ2-2; v_gene: TRBV6-5; d_gene: .; CDR3aa: CASSYRGTGELFF
abundance: .; j_gene: TRBJ2-5; v_gene: TRBV5-1; d_gene: .; CDR3aa: CASSSSGIEPLETQYF